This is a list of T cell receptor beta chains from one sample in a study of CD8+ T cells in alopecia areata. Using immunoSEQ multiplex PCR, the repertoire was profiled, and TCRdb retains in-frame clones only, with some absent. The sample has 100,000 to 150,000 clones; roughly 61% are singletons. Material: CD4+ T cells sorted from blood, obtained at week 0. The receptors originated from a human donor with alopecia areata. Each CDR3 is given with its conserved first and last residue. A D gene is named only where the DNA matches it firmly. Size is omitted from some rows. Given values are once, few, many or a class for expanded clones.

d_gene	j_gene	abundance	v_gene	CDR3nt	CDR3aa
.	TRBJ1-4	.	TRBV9	TGTGCCAGCAGTGCCCGGCCTAATGAAAAACTGTTTTTT	CASSARPNEKLFF
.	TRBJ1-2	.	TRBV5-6	TGTGCCAGCAGCGGACCCGGACAGTCCGATTACTATGGCTACACCTTC	CASSGPGQSDYYGYTF
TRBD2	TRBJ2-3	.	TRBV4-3	TGCGCCAGCAGCCAAGATCGTATAACTAGCGGGGGGTACGCAGATACGCAGTATTTT	CASSQDRITSGGYADTQYF
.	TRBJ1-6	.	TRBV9	TGTGCCAGCAGCGTATACTATAATTCACCCCTCCACTTT	CASSVYYNSPLHF
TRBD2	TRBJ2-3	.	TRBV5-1	TGCGCCAGCAGCTTGACCCCGGGGGAGGGAGATACGCAGTATTTT	CASSLTPGEGDTQYF
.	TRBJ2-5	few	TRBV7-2	TGTGCCAGCAGCCCCCACGGGGCCGAGACCCAGTACTTC	CASSPHGAETQYF
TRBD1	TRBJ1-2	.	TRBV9	TGTGCCAGCAGCGTAGCTACAGGGGGCGCCGGCTATGGCTACACCTTC	CASSVATGGAGYGYTF
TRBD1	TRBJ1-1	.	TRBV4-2	TGTGCCAGCAGCCAACAGGGGGCAAGTAACACTGAAGCTTTCTTT	CASSQQGASNTEAFF
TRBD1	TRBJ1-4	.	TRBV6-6	TGTGCCAGCAGAACAGGGGGGGAAACTAATGAAAAACTGTTTTTT	CASRTGGETNEKLFF
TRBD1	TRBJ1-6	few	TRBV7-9	TGTGCCAGCAGCTCCCCACCGGGACAGGGGAATTCACCCCTCCACTTT	CASSSPPGQGNSPLHF
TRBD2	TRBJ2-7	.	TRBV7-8	TGTGCCAGCAGCCTCGGGACTAGTGGAACCTACGAGCAGTACTTC	CASSLGTSGTYEQYF
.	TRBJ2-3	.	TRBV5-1	TGCGCCAGCAGCTTGACCCGAGGGGAAGATACGCAGTATTTT	CASSLTRGEDTQYF
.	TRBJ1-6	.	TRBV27	TGTGCCAGCAGTTTAGAAAATTCACCCCTCCACTTT	CASSLENSPLHF
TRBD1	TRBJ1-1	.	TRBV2	TGTGCCAGCGGACAGGGAAACACTGAAGCTTTCTTT	CASGQGNTEAFF
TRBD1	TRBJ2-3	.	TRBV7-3	TGTGCCAGCAGCTGGGACAGGGGCACAGATACGCAGTATTTT	CASSWDRGTDTQYF
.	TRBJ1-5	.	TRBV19	TGTGCCAGTAGTATGGGTAGGGCTAATCAGCCCCAGCATTTT	CASSMGRANQPQHF
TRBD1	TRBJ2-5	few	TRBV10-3	TGTGCCATCAGTGAGACCATACGGACAGGGGGCCGAGAGACCCAGTACTTC	CAISETIRTGGRETQYF
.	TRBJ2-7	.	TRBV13	TGTGCCAGCAGCCGTCCGGGGGCTCTTCCCTACGAGCAGTACTTC	CASSRPGALPYEQYF
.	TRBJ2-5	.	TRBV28	TGTGCCAGCAGTTCCGGGACATCGGGAAGAGGGGGGGAGACCCAGTACTTC	CASSSGTSGRGGETQYF
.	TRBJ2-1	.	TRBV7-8	TGTGCCAGCAGCTCTAGACGGGGGTCCCCCTACAATGAGCAGTTCTTC	CASSSRRGSPYNEQFF
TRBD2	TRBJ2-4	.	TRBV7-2	TGTGCCAGCAGCCTACTAGCGGGAGGTCATAACATTCAGTACTTC	CASSLLAGGHNIQYF
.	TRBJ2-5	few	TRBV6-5	TGTGCCAGCAGTTACTCGAAGGCGCGCAGGCGGGAGACCCAGTACTTC	CASSYSKARRRETQYF
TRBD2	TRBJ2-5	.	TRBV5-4	TGTGCCAGCAGCTTGGATCGGGGGGGAGACCAAGAGACCCAGTACTTC	CASSLDRGGDQETQYF
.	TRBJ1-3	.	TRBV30	TGTGCCTGGAGTTCTGGAAACACCATATATTTT	CAWSSGNTIYF
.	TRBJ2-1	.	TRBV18	TGTGCCAGCTCAATGGATCCCGGGGGTTTTAGGAATGAGCAGTTCTTC	CASSMDPGGFRNEQFF
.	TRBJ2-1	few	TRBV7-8	TGTGCCAGCAGCTTTTGGCGGAGCTCCTACAATGAGCAGTTCTTC	CASSFWRSSYNEQFF
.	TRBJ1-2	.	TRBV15	TGTGCCACCAGCAGAGTTGACAGGAGTAACTATGGCTACACCTTC	CATSRVDRSNYGYTF
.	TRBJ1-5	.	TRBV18	TGTGCCAGCTCACCACAGGGAGGGCAGCCCCAGCATTTT	CASSPQGGQPQHF
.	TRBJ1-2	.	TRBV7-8	TGTGCCAGCAGCTTATCAGGAGGTTGGGGGGCGGACGGCTACACCTTC	CASSLSGGWGADGYTF
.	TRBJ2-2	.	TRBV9	TGTGCCAGCAGCCTACTAAGGGCCGGGGAGCTGTTTTTT	CASSLLRAGELFF
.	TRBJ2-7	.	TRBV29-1	TGCAGCGTTGTAAAGAATTACGAGCAGTACTTC	CSVVKNYEQYF
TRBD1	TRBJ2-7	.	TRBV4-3	TGCGCCAGCAGCCAAACCTACAGGGGATATTTCGAGCAGTACTTC	CASSQTYRGYFEQYF
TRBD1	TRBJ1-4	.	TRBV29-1	TGCAGCGTGGACTCGGGACAGGGGGATGAAAAACTGTTTTTT	CSVDSGQGDEKLFF
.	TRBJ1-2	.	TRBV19	TGTGCCAGTAGTATAAAGACGCAGGCAGTTGGTGGCTACACCTTC	CASSIKTQAVGGYTF
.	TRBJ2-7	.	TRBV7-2	TGTGCCAGCAGCTTATGGTCGGAGAGTCCCTACGAGCAGTACTTC	CASSLWSESPYEQYF
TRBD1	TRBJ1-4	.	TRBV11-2	TGTGCCAGCAGCTTTGGTAGGGGGCGCCCGGGGGAAAAACTGTTTTTT	CASSFGRGRPGEKLFF
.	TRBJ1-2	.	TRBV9	TGTGCCAGCAGCGTAGGCGCAGGTCATGGCTACACCTTC	CASSVGAGHGYTF
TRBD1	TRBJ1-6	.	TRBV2	TGTGCCAGCAGGGGTGACAGGGAATCACCCCTCCACTTT	CASRGDRESPLHF
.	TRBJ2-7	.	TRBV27	TGTGCCAGCAGAAAGACAGGCTCCTACGAGCAGTACTTC	CASRKTGSYEQYF
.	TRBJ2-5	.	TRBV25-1	TGTGCCAGCAGTGTCCTTCCGGCCGAGGAGACCCAGTACTTC	CASSVLPAEETQYF
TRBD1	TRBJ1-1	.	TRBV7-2	TGTGCCAGCAGCTTAACCGGGACAGAGGGCACTGAAGCTTTCTTT	CASSLTGTEGTEAFF
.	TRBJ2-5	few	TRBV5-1	TGCGCCAGCAGCTTGTCGTGGGAGACCCAGTACTTC	CASSLSWETQYF
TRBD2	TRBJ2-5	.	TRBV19	TGTGCCAGTAGTGACACGAACACCGGGACTAGAGAGACCCAGTACTTC	CASSDTNTGTRETQYF
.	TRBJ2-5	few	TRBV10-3	TGTGCCATCAGTGGACTCCAAGAGACCCAGTACTTC	CAISGLQETQYF
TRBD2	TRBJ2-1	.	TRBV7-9	TGTGCCAGCAGCTTGACTAGCGGGTACAATGAGCAGTTCTTC	CASSLTSGYNEQFF
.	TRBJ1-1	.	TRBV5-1	TGCGCCAGCAGAACTTCGGGCACGGACACTGAAGCTTTCTTT	CASRTSGTDTEAFF
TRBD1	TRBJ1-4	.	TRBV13	TGTGCCAGCAGCGCTCTAGGTGGACAGGTTCTTAATGAAAAACTGTTTTTT	CASSALGGQVLNEKLFF